The following is a T cell receptor beta chain sequence with its context. In Seattle, patients joined the study during active infection and were tracked longitudinally. Trimming stripped 0 bases from V and 7 bases from J, with 9 bases between. Germline CDR1 is SQVTM and CDR2 is ANQGSEA. The CDR3 spans 12 residues. In the study's own analysis: Reference gene primer amplification in the assay estimated nucleated cell counts. Generated by immunoSEQ multiplex PCR, the TCRdb table keeps only in-frame clones and is missing some. Clone size and the V and J calls come from that table; the DNA yielded D and trimming. The sample shows 70,000 or so clones, under 85% of them seen only once. These data belong to a study of blood T cell repertoires in COVID-19. About the research overall: Sites in the United States, Italy and Spain provided acute and convalescent COVID-19 samples.

This receptor was taken from a man between 60 and 75 years old with COVID-19, enrolled during active disease. Source material: peripheral blood. The chain uses TRBV29-1 and TRBJ1-1, with D unresolved. The CDR3 loop is CSVEDPQIEAFF. In DNA form, the CDR3 reads TGCAGCGTTGAAGATCCGCAGATTGAAGCTTTCTTT.